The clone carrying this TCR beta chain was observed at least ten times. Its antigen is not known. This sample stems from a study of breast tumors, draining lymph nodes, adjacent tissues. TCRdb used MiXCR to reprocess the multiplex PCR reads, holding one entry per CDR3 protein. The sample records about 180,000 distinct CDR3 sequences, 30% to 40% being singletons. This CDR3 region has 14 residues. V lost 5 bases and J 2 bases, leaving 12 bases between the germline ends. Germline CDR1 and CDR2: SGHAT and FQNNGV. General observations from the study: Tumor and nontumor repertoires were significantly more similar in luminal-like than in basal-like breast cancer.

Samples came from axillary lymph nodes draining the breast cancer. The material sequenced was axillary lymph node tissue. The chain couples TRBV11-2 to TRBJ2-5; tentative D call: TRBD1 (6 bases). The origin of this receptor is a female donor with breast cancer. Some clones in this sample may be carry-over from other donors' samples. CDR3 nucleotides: TGTGCCAGCAGCCCGACAGGCTTTCAAGAGACCCAGTACTTC. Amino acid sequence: CASSPTGFQETQYF.